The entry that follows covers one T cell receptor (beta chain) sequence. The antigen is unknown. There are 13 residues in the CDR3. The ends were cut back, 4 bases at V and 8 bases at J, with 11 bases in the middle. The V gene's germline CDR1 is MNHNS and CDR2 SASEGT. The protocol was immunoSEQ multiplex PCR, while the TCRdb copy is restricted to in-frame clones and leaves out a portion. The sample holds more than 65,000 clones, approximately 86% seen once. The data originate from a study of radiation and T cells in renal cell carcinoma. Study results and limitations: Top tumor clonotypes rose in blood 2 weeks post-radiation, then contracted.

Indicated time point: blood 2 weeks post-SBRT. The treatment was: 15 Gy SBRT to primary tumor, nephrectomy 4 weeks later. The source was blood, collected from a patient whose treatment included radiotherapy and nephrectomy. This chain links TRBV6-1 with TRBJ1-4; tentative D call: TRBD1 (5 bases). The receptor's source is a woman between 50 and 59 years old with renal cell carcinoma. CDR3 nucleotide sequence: TGTGCCAGCAGTGGGGGGGTCAGGGAAAAACTGTTTTTT. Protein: CASSGGVREKLFF.